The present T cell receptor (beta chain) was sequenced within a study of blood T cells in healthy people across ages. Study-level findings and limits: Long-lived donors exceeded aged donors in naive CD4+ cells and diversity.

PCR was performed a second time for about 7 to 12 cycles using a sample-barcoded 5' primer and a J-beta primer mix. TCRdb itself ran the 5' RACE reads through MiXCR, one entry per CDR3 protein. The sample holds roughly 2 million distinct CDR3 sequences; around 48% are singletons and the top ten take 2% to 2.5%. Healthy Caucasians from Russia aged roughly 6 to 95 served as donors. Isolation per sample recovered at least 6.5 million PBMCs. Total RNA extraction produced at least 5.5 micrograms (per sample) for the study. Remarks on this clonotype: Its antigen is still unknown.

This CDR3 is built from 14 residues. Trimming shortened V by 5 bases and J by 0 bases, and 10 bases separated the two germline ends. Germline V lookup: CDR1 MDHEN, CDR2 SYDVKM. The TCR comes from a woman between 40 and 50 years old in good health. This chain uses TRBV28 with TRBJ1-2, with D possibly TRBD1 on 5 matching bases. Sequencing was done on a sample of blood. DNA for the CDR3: TGTGCCAGCAGTAACCCGGGGGCTAACTATGGCTACACCTTC. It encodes CASSNPGANYGYTF.